Below, 26 T cell receptor beta chains from the same sample are listed, as sequenced in a study of T cells after posttransplantation cyclophosphamide. Cyclophosphamide on days +3 and +4 followed busulfan-fludarabine conditioning and a marrow graft. The table came from immunoSEQ multiplex PCR; TCRdb's copy has only in-frame clones and leaves some out. The table shows some 12,000 clones, with 80% to 90% occurring only once. The sample consisted of PBMCs, taken after allogeneic stem cell transplant with posttransplant cyclophosphamide. The source of these receptors is a female patient aged 50-59 years who received an allogeneic stem cell transplant from a related donor, was CMV-positive, and had no GVHD. Some of the T cells may derive from the graft donor.

This clone was observed a few times. This rearrangement joins TRBV7-2 to TRBJ1-2; 9 bases are a match to TRBD1. The CDR3 contains 13 residues. The germline CDR1 and CDR2 sequences are SGHTA and FQGNSA. Trimming removed 5 bases from V and 8 bases from J; junction bases left unmatched: 6. The CDR3 region has the DNA TGTGCCAGCAGCCAGGACAGGGGAAGGGGCTACACCTTC. Its protein is CASSQDRGRGYTF.

This clone was counted only a few times. This chain connects TRBV6-1 to TRBJ2-7; the match to TRBD1 covers 10 bases. The germline gives CDR1 MNHNS, CDR2 SASEGT. V gave up 4 bases and J gave up 3 bases; unmatched junction bases: 6. This CDR3 comprises 15 residues. CDR3 nucleotides: TGTGCCAGCAGTGCTAGACAGGGGGCAGGCTACGAGCAGTACTTC. This sequence encodes CASSARQGAGYEQYF.

The genes are TRBV6-1 and TRBJ2-1, with a possible D match to TRBD1 (7 bases). This CDR3 is 14 amino acids long. The germline V gene encodes CDR1 MNHNS and CDR2 SASEGT. The germline V and J ends were trimmed by 6 bases and 5 bases, with 14 bases remaining between them. The CDR3 here is CASRGGQPNNEQFF. CDR3 coding DNA: TGTGCCAGCAGGGGGGGACAGCCCAACAATGAGCAGTTCTTC.

This clone was picked up a small number of times. The rearrangement uses TRBV19 and TRBJ2-5; 7 bases are shared with TRBD1. This CDR3 has 14 amino acids. The ends lost 5 bases at V and 1 base at J; junction bases unmatched: 4. Germline CDR1 and CDR2: LNHDA and SQIVND (reference sequence). The CDR3 DNA sequence: TGTGCCAGTAGTCAAGGGACAGCCCAAGAGACCCAGTACTTC. This codes for CASSQGTAQETQYF.

The chain links TRBV18 to TRBJ1-2; D may be TRBD1 (5 bases). Germline V gene data show CDR1 as KGHSH and CDR2 as LQKENI. V gave up 3 bases and J gave up 10 bases, with 21 bases separating them. This CDR3 is built from 15 residues. CDR3 sequence reads: CASSPEAGPQSPYTF. The CDR3 nucleotides read TGTGCCAGCTCACCTGAGGCAGGGCCACAATCCCCCTACACCTTC.

V gene TRBV28 combines with J gene TRBJ2-1; 7 nucleotides match TRBD2. The junction had 8 bases not matched to a gene; V was cut back by 5 bases and J by 4 bases. Germline lookup yields CDR1 MDHEN and CDR2 SYDVKM. The CDR3 totals 15 residues. The CDR3: CASSPGGLGYNEQFF. CDR3 nucleotide sequence: TGTGCCAGCAGTCCCGGGGGGTTAGGATACAATGAGCAGTTCTTC.

This rearrangement joins TRBV7-2 to TRBJ1-6; a weak D match, TRBD1 (5 bases). V lost 5 bases and J 9 bases, leaving 17 bases between the germline ends. This CDR3 region has 15 residues. Looked up from germline, CDR1 is SGHTA and CDR2 is FQGNSA. This chain's CDR3 is CASSPTRVVGSPLHF. The CDR3 bases are TGTGCCAGCAGCCCGACCAGGGTTGTGGGTTCACCCCTCCACTTT.

V gene TRBV28 combines with J gene TRBJ1-2, with D tentatively TRBD1 (6 bases). V lost 6 bases and J 5 bases, leaving 19 bases between the germline ends. The CDR3 has 15 residues. Looked up from germline, CDR1 is MDHEN and CDR2 is SYDVKM. CDR3 nucleotide sequence: TGTGCCAGCAGGTATGGGCAGGGGCACTTTTATGGCTACACCTTC. Its protein is CASRYGQGHFYGYTF.

The chain carries TRBV5-6 and TRBJ2-5; the match to TRBD1 covers 8 bases. The CDR3 sequence is 19 residues long. V lost 1 base and J lost 5; bases outside the gene matches: 19. The germline V gene encodes CDR1 SGHDT and CDR2 YYEEEE. CDR3 in DNA: TGTGCCAGCAGCTTGATGAGACAGGGGAGGTCCGCAAAGTGGGAGACCCAGTACTTC. It is translated as CASSLMRQGRSAKWETQYF.

The rearrangement uses TRBV2 and TRBJ1-6; 9 bases are shared with TRBD1. The CDR3 is 14 residues long. The V segment lost 7 bases and the J segment 12 bases; nucleotides outside the gene matches: 10. Germline V gene sequence: CDR1 SNHLY, CDR2 FYNNEI. The CDR3 region has the DNA TGTGCCAGCACCGAAGACAGGGGGTTTCTACCCCTCCACTTT. It codes for CASTEDRGFLPLHF. The whole variable domain, remainder taken from reference TRBV2 and TRBJ1-6, is EPEVTQTPSHQVTQMGQEVILRCVPISNHLYFYWYRQILGQKVEFLVSFYNNEISEKSEIFDDQFSVERPDGSNFTLKIRSTKLEDSAMYFCASTEDRGFLPLHFGNGTRLTVT.

This clone was counted only a few times. V and J are TRBV5-1 and TRBJ1-1, with 7 nucleotides matching TRBD1. The CDR3 is made up of 13 amino acids. J was trimmed by 1 base and V by 5 bases; bases with no gene match: 2. The V gene's germline CDR1 is SGHRS and CDR2 YFSETQ. The CDR3 is CASRGTANTEAFF. The CDR3 nucleotides are TGCGCCAGCAGGGGGACAGCGAACACTGAAGCTTTCTTT. Full variable domain (rest looked up from reference TRBV5-1 and TRBJ1-1): KAGVTQTPRYLIKTRGQQVTLSCSPISGHRSVSWYQQTPGQGLQFLFEYFSETQRNKGNFPGRFSGRQFSNSRSEMNVSTLELGDSALYLCASRGTANTEAFFGQGTRLTVV.

This clone appeared a single time. The rearrangement links TRBV5-4 to TRBJ2-1; 8 bases are shared with TRBD2. The V gene's germline CDR1 is SGHNT and CDR2 YYREEE (reference sequence). V gave up 6 bases and J gave up 9 bases; unmatched junction bases: 14. The CDR3 has 15 amino acids. The CDR3 sequence: CASTPSRGGPSEQFF. CDR3 DNA sequence: TGTGCCAGCACCCCGAGCCGGGGGGGGCCGAGTGAGCAGTTCTTC.

This clone has a handful of counts. The chain is built from TRBV2 and TRBJ1-3, with 7 bases that match TRBD1. CDR1 SNHLY and CDR2 FYNNEI come from the germline V gene. The CDR3 extends over 15 amino acids. V dropped 0 bases and J dropped 3; count of bases not matched to a gene: 2. This CDR3 reads CASSEAPGGGNTIYF. The CDR3 DNA reads TGTGCCAGCAGTGAAGCGCCAGGGGGTGGAAACACCATATATTTT.

The V and J genes are TRBV5-4 and TRBJ2-5; 7 bases map to TRBD2. This CDR3 has 17 amino acids. V dropped 4 bases and J dropped 1; count of bases not matched to a gene: 13. Germline V gene lookup returns CDR1 SGHNT and CDR2 YYREEE (reference sequence). CDR3 bases: TGTGCCAGCAGCCTGGGGGGTAGTTCGGGGGGCCAAGAGACCCAGTACTTC. Protein: CASSLGGSSGGQETQYF.

This clone was observed a single time. The chain carries TRBV30 and TRBJ1-4, with D perhaps TRBD1 (5 bases). Germline CDR1 is GTSNPN and CDR2 is SVGIG (reference sequence). This CDR3 has 13 residues. With 2 bases removed from V and 4 bases from J, the gap between germline ends came to 8 bases. The CDR3 nucleotides read TGTGCCTGGAGTCGGGGGTTTAATGAAAAACTGTTTTTT. It specifies CAWSRGFNEKLFF.

As regards this clone: Other DNA sequences from this sample encode an identical CDR3 as well. This sequence joins TRBV29-1 and TRBJ2-3; no reliable D call. CDR1 and CDR2 from the germline V gene are SQVTM and ANQGSEA. The CDR3 covers 12 residues. The CDR3 loop is CRFLSSTDTQYF. In DNA form, the CDR3 reads TGCAGATTCCTGTCTAGTACAGATACGCAGTATTTT.

The rearrangement joins TRBV6-5 to TRBJ1-1; TRBD1 matches at 9 bases. The V segment lost 4 bases and the J segment 8 bases; nucleotides outside the gene matches: 14. This CDR3 spans 16 amino acids. From germline, CDR1 is MNHEY and CDR2 SVGAGI. The CDR3, as DNA: TGTGCCAGCAGTTCATTGGACAGGGGTGGCGCTCCGGAAGCTTTCTTT. This codes for CASSSLDRGGAPEAFF.

The chain recombines TRBV5-1 with TRBJ1-3; maybe TRBD1 (5 bases). The CDR3 extends over 16 amino acids. Germline V gives CDR1 SGHRS, CDR2 YFSETQ. Trimming pared 2 bases from V and 5 bases from J, leaving 17 bases between. The CDR3 DNA sequence: TGCGCCAGCAGCTTTACGGGGGTCCAATCCAGAAACACCATATATTTT. Translation: CASSFTGVQSRNTIYF.

This clone showed up just a few times. The chain has TRBV19 and TRBJ1-5; 8 positions match TRBD1. CDR3 length: 15 amino acids. After removal of 6 bases from V and 3 bases from J, the junction contained 7 bases not matched to a gene. Germline V gene sequence: CDR1 LNHDA, CDR2 SQIVND (reference sequence). The CDR3 loop is CASRQQGGINQPQHF. The CDR3, as DNA: TGTGCCAGTAGACAACAGGGGGGGATCAATCAGCCCCAGCATTTT.

The chain carries TRBV11-2 and TRBJ1-6, with a tentative D call TRBD1 (6 bases). The CDR3 is made up of 14 amino acids. Germline lookup yields CDR1 SGHAT and CDR2 FQNNGV. The V end was cut by 2 bases, the J end by 7 bases, with 9 bases between. CDR3 in DNA: TGTGCCAGCAGCTTAAGCCAGGGGAATTCACCCCTCCACTTT. The encoded protein is CASSLSQGNSPLHF.

The chain combines TRBV5-4 with TRBJ2-3; D is undetermined. The CDR3 length is 13 residues. CDR1 is SGHNT and CDR2 is YYREEE in the germline V gene (reference sequence). V was pared by 3 bases and J by 0 bases, with 5 bases between. CDR3 region: CASSSVSTDTQYF. In DNA form, the CDR3 reads TGTGCCAGCAGCTCCGTAAGCACAGATACGCAGTATTTT.

J is TRBJ1-1 and V is TRBV6-5, with D tentatively TRBD1 (5 bases). The CDR3 extends over 15 amino acids. Germline V gives CDR1 MNHEY, CDR2 SVGAGI. The V and J ends lost 0 bases and 1 base respectively, with 9 bases between them. The chain's CDR3 is CASSYSGGPNTEAFF. As DNA, the CDR3 is TGTGCCAGCAGTTACTCGGGGGGTCCGAACACTGAAGCTTTCTTT.

V is TRBV9 and J is TRBJ2-6; 8 bases match TRBD1. Germline V gene sequence: CDR1 SGDLS, CDR2 YYNGEE. Unmatched junction bases numbered 6, after V lost 0 bases and J lost 1 base. The CDR3 sequence is 18 residues long. The CDR3 spells CASSVGRQGLSGANVLTF. DNA for the CDR3: TGTGCCAGCAGCGTAGGAAGACAGGGGCTTTCTGGGGCCAACGTCCTGACTTTC.

This clone was seen once. V is TRBV4-3 and J is TRBJ2-1; TRBD2 matches 10 bases. There are 17 residues in the CDR3. V shed 0 bases, J shed 2 bases, and the junction held 4 bases outside the gene matches. The germline V gene has CDR1 LGHNA and CDR2 YSLEER. CDR3 DNA sequence: TGCGCCAGCAGCCAAGATTTAGCGGGGGGACCCTACAATGAGCAGTTCTTC. Translating gives CASSQDLAGGPYNEQFF.

Points on this clone: One junction end disagrees with the germline gene, perhaps due to a read error. The CDR3: CASSRTSGSGNGQFF. For the CDR3, the DNA is TGCGCCAGCAGCAGGACTAGCGGGTCGGGCAATGGGCAGTTCTTC. The chain couples TRBV5-1 to TRBJ2-1; 11 bases are shared with TRBD2. The CDR3 extends over 15 amino acids. Germline V gives CDR1 SGHRS, CDR2 YFSETQ.

The rearrangement links TRBV29-1 to TRBJ2-3; the match to TRBD2 covers 12 bases. Germline V lookup: CDR1 SQVTM, CDR2 ANQGSEA. Trimming cost V 5 bases and J 1 base; bases outside gene matches: 1. The CDR3 is made up of 14 amino acids. CDR3 amino acids: CSVRTSGGTDTQYF. For the CDR3, the DNA is TGCAGCGTTCGGACTAGCGGGGGCACAGATACGCAGTATTTT.